This T cell receptor beta chain was found in a study of cytomegalovirus exposure and HLA in healthy donors. Findings of the study overall: As was reported, the classifier diagnosed cytomegalovirus status with high specificity and sensitivity. Clusters of TCRs from the first cohort tended to co-occur in the 130 or so validation repertoires (as a later analysis found). The study found most TCR sequences rare, yet found some public TCRs in many donors. Cytomegalovirus association was listed for 170 or so TCR beta chains.

The germline V gene encodes CDR1 LNHDA and CDR2 SQIVND (reference sequence). The CDR3 consists of 17 residues. V was trimmed by 1 base and J by 3 bases, leaving 16 bases between them. TCRdb's table, derived via immunoSEQ multiplex PCR, lists solely in-frame clones and lacks some. Of about 160,000 clones in the sample, approximately 96% were seen once. In the case of this clone: Its antigen remains unidentified.

The sample comprised PBMCs. The chain uses TRBV19 and TRBJ2-1; D remains ambiguous. This clonotype was sampled from a young woman in good health and CMV-seronegative. CDR3 amino acids: CASSIVSREVNYNEQFF. DNA for the CDR3: TGTGCCAGTAGTATAGTCTCCCGAGAAGTCAACTACAATGAGCAGTTCTTC.